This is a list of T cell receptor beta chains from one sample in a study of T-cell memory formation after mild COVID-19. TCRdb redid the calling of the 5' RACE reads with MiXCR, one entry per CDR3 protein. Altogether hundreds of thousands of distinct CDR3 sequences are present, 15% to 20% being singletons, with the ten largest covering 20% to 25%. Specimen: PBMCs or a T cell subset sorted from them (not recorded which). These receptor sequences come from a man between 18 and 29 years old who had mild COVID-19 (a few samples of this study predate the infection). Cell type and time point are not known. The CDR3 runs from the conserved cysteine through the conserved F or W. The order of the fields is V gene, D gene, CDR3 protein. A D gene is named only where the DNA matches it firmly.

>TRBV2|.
CASNYRNTGELFF
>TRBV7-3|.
CASSLIGSNTGELFF
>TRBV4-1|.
CASSPPLAQGNLVYEQYF
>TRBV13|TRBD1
CASSVEGALGGYTF
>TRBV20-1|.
CSATPSNQPQHF
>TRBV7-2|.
CASSLISDQQETQYF
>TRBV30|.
CAWRNGGGELFF
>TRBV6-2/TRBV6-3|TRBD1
CASSLTGQGRDTQYF
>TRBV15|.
CATSRGVAQRNQPQHF
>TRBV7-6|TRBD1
CASSLTPGTGSPLHF
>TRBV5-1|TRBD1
CASSWIGQGAIQNTEAFF
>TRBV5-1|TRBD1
CASSLGTGLSGYTF